These 20 T cell receptor beta chains came from one sample sequenced in a study of blood T cell repertoires in COVID-19. Assay: immunoSEQ multiplex PCR; the TCRdb copy retains only in-frame clones and omits some. The sample holds about 68,000 clones, roughly 84% seen once. Sequencing was performed on peripheral blood. All receptors come from a man older than 75 with acute or convalescent COVID-19.

The V gene is TRBV6-5, the J gene TRBJ2-7, with a tentative D call TRBD1 (5 bases). The CDR3 totals 15 residues. With 3 bases removed from V and 3 bases from J, the gap between germline ends came to 15 bases. Looked up from germline, CDR1 is MNHEY and CDR2 is SVGAGI. Here the CDR3 reads CASSYQGLLGYEQYF. DNA of the CDR3: TGTGCCAGCAGTTATCAGGGCCTCCTGGGCTACGAGCAGTACTTC.

The chain joins TRBV9 to TRBJ2-1; 8 nucleotides match TRBD1. The germline V gene has CDR1 SGDLS and CDR2 YYNGEE. There are 16 residues in the CDR3. V shed 1 base, J shed 5 bases, and the junction held 8 bases outside the gene matches. CDR3 sequence reads: CASSVRGQGWDNEQFF. The CDR3 DNA sequence: TGTGCCAGCAGCGTAAGAGGACAGGGATGGGACAATGAGCAGTTCTTC.

This clone was picked up one time. J is TRBJ2-5 and V is TRBV28; no firm D call. Trimming took 2 bases from V and 5 from J, leaving 12 bases between them. CDR1 is MDHEN, CDR2 SYDVKM, per germline. CDR3 size: 14 residues. CDR3 amino acids: CASSLSRSQETQYF. In DNA form, the CDR3 reads TGTGCCAGCAGTTTAAGTCGCAGTCAGGAGACCCAGTACTTC.

J is TRBJ2-3 and V is TRBV18; no definite D call. The length of the CDR3 is 15 residues. Trimming took 4 bases from V and 2 from J, leaving 13 bases between them. Germline V gene lookup returns CDR1 KGHSH and CDR2 LQKENI. This chain's CDR3 is CASSQKTIDTDTQYF. Written as DNA, the CDR3 is TGTGCCAGCTCACAAAAGACAATCGACACAGATACGCAGTATTTT.

The chain combines TRBV5-1 with TRBJ2-7; TRBD1 is a possible D gene (6 bases). V shed 1 base and J shed 2 bases, with 13 bases lying between them. CDR3 length equals 15 residues. The germline gives CDR1 SGHRS, CDR2 YFSETQ. The CDR3 DNA follows: TGCGCCAGCAGCTTGTTCCTCGCAGGGGCCTACGAGCAGTACTTC. Encoded protein: CASSLFLAGAYEQYF.

V usage is TRBV5-1 and J usage is TRBJ1-1; TRBD1 agrees at 7 bases. This CDR3 is 15 amino acids long. Germline trimming cut 2 bases from V and 7 bases from J; bases unmatched to any gene: 11. Germline V gives CDR1 SGHRS, CDR2 YFSETQ. CDR3 amino acids: CASSFNGQESVEAFF. As DNA, the CDR3 is TGCGCCAGCAGCTTCAACGGACAGGAATCGGTTGAAGCTTTCTTT.

The gene calls are TRBV7-2 and TRBJ1-1; the D gene is possibly TRBD1 (5 bases). The CDR3 has 14 amino acids. From germline, CDR1 is SGHTA and CDR2 FQGNSA. V was clipped by 6 bases and J by 6 bases, with 17 bases between them. The CDR3 spells CASSRGDRLAEAFF. The CDR3, as DNA: TGTGCCAGCAGTCGGGGGGACCGGCTGGCTGAAGCTTTCTTT. Looking up the rest from reference TRBV7-2 and TRBJ1-1 gives the full variable domain: GAGVSQSPSNKVTEKGKDVELRCDPISGHTALYWYRQSLGQGLEFLIYFQGNSAPDKSGLPSDRFSAERTGGSVSTLTIQRTQQEDSAVYLCASSRGDRLAEAFFGQGTRLTVV.

The chain employs TRBV19 and TRBJ2-7; 8 bases map to TRBD1. Trimming at V came to 3 bases and at J to 5 bases, leaving 9 bases not matched to a gene. Germline V lookup: CDR1 LNHDA, CDR2 SQIVND (reference sequence). The CDR3 has 15 amino acids. The CDR3 DNA reads as TGTGCCAGTAGTATTTCGGCAGGGGGCCGGCACGAGCAGTACTTC. This codes for CASSISAGGRHEQYF.

V is TRBV5-1 and J is TRBJ2-5; 9 bases match TRBD1. The CDR3 is 14 residues long. CDR1 is SGHRS and CDR2 is YFSETQ in the germline V gene. After removal of 4 bases from V and 5 bases from J, the junction contained 6 bases not matched to a gene. The CDR3 protein is CASSRTGGAETQYF. CDR3 in DNA: TGCGCCAGCAGCCGAACAGGGGGCGCCGAGACCCAGTACTTC. The variable domain in full, completed from reference TRBV5-1 and TRBJ2-5, reads KAGVTQTPRYLIKTRGQQVTLSCSPISGHRSVSWYQQTPGQGLQFLFEYFSETQRNKGNFPGRFSGRQFSNSRSEMNVSTLELGDSALYLCASSRTGGAETQYFGPGTRLLVL.

This clone showed up just once. The chain uses TRBV7-6 and TRBJ2-7, with 8 bases aligning to TRBD2. The germline gives CDR1 SGHVS, CDR2 FNYEAQ. The CDR3 is made up of 18 amino acids. Trimming took 5 bases from V and 2 from J; bases not matched to a gene: 17. CDR3 in amino acids: CASSPQVGTSGMTYEQYF. CDR3 DNA: TGTGCCAGCAGCCCGCAAGTGGGAACTAGCGGTATGACCTACGAGCAGTACTTC.

The chain joins TRBV6-2 or TRBV6-3 to TRBJ2-5; 7 bases fit TRBD1. There are 12 residues in the CDR3. Germline V gene data show CDR1 as MNHEY and CDR2 as SVGEGT. V lost 5 bases, J lost 3 bases, and 0 bases stayed unmatched. The CDR3: CASSTGEETQYF. The CDR3 DNA reads TGTGCCAGCAGTACAGGGGAAGAGACCCAGTACTTC.

The chain uses TRBV28 and TRBJ1-1; no clear D. The CDR3 is 11 amino acids. Germline lookup yields CDR1 MDHEN and CDR2 SYDVKM. V was pared by 6 bases and J by 2 bases, with 4 bases between. CDR3 loop: CASRRNTEAFF. The CDR3 DNA is TGTGCCAGCAGGCGAAACACTGAAGCTTTCTTT.

This chain uses TRBV7-2 with TRBJ2-1, with TRBD2 matching over 10 bases. Trimming at V came to 1 base and at J to 10 bases, leaving 10 bases not matched to a gene. This CDR3 is 16 amino acids long. Per germline, CDR1 SGHTA and CDR2 FQGNSA. CDR3 amino acids: CASSLVALAGDREQFF. In DNA, the CDR3 is TGTGCCAGCAGCTTAGTCGCGCTAGCGGGAGATCGCGAGCAGTTCTTC.

The chain has TRBV5-1 and TRBJ1-5; a possible D gene is TRBD1 (6 bases). This CDR3 contains 16 residues. Trimming left V 0 bases short and J 3 bases short, with 13 bases between. Germline values: CDR1 SGHRS, CDR2 YFSETQ. Here the CDR3 reads CASSLGDGTPNQPQHF. For the CDR3, the DNA is TGCGCCAGCAGCTTGGGCGACGGGACACCCAATCAGCCCCAGCATTTT.

This clone was found a few times. The sample contains more than one DNA sequence encoding this CDR3. V gene TRBV19 combines with J gene TRBJ1-5; 7 nucleotides align to TRBD1. The CDR3 covers 14 residues. Germline assignment: CDR1 LNHDA and CDR2 SQIVND (reference sequence). With 4 bases clipped from V and 2 bases from J, the junction kept 2 bases outside the gene matches. The CDR3 protein is CASSTTGGNQPQHF. The DNA of the CDR3 is TGTGCCAGTAGTACCACAGGGGGCAATCAGCCCCAGCATTTT.

The sample holds one count of this clone. The V gene is TRBV19, the J gene TRBJ1-5; 7 bases fit TRBD1. V shed 3 bases, J shed 2 bases, and the junction held 7 bases outside the gene matches. CDR3 length: 16 residues. The germline V gene encodes CDR1 LNHDA and CDR2 SQIVND (reference sequence). The CDR3 loop reads CASSIRAGGGNQPQHF. Here the CDR3 DNA reads TGTGCCAGTAGTATTAGGGCAGGGGGAGGCAATCAGCCCCAGCATTTT.

The chain links TRBV19 to TRBJ1-5; TRBD1 matches 8 bases. This CDR3 is built from 15 residues. From germline, CDR1 is LNHDA and CDR2 SQIVND (reference sequence). The junction had 6 bases not matched to a gene; V was cut back by 5 bases and J by 3 bases. CDR3 sequence (DNA): TGTGCCAGTAGTCCGGACAGGGTGGACAATCAGCCCCAGCATTTT. This sequence encodes CASSPDRVDNQPQHF.

This clone showed up just a few times. The chain joins TRBV7-2 to TRBJ1-5, with D hard to call. With 5 bases removed from V and 4 bases from J, the gap between germline ends came to 12 bases. CDR1 and CDR2 (germline): SGHTA, FQGNSA. The CDR3 has 14 residues. This chain's CDR3 is CASSGGPSNQPQHF. The CDR3 DNA sequence: TGTGCCAGCAGCGGCGGGCCGTCGAATCAGCCCCAGCATTTT.

This clone has only a few counts. This chain connects TRBV19 to TRBJ1-1; D might be TRBD1 (6 bases). This CDR3 has 17 residues. V lost 5 bases, J lost 1 base, and 20 bases lay in between. Germline V lookup: CDR1 LNHDA, CDR2 SQIVND (reference sequence). CDR3 protein: CASSSPYTGTPNTEAFF. The CDR3 DNA reads TGTGCCAGTAGTTCCCCCTACACAGGGACACCGAACACTGAAGCTTTCTTT.

This chain links TRBV24-1 with TRBJ1-2; D is undetermined. V lost 3 bases and J lost 8, with 9 bases in between. This CDR3 region has 12 residues. The germline CDR1 and CDR2 sequences are KGHDR and SFDVKD. The CDR3 here is CATSDPQRGYTF. Written as DNA, the CDR3 is TGTGCCACCAGTGATCCTCAACGGGGCTACACCTTC.